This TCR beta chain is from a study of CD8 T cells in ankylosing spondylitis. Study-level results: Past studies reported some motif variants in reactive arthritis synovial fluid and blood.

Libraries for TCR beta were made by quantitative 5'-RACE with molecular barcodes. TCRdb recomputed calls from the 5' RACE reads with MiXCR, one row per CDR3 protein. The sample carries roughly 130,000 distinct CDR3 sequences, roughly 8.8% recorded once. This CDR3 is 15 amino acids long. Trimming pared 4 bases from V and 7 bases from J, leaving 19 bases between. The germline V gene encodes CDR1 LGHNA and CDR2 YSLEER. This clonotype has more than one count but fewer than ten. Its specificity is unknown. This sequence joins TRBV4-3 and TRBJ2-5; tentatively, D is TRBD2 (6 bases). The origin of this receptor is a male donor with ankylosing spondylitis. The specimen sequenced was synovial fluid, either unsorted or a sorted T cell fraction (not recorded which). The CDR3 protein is CASSLAVDMQGTQYF. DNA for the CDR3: TGCGCCAGCAGCCTAGCGGTAGACATGCAGGGGACCCAGTACTTC.